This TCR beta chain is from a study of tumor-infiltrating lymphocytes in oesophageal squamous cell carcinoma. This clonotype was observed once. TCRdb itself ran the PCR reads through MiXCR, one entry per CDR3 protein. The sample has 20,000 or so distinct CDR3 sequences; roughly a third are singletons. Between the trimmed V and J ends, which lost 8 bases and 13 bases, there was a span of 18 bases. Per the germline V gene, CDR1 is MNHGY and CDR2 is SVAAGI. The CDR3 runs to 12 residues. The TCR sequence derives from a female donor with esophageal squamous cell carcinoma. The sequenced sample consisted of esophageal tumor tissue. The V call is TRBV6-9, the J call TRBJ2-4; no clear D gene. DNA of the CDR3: TGTGCCAGCGAAGACCGAAACAATGAGCAGTACTTC. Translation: CASEDRNNEQYF.